A single T cell receptor beta chain is shown here with its context. This CDR3 region has 15 residues. Germline V gene data show CDR1 as MNHEY and CDR2 as SVGAGI. The germline V and J ends were trimmed by 9 bases and 2 bases, with 14 bases remaining between them. This record belongs to a study of blood T cell repertoires in COVID-19. About the study: Spain, Italy and the United States supplied samples that represented acute and convalescent COVID-19. T cells, B-cell-depleted T cells, or PBMCs supplied cDNA or gDNA.

Per the original data handling: The authors estimated nucleated cell counts from reference gene primer amplification. The table came from immunoSEQ multiplex PCR; TCRdb's copy has only in-frame clones and leaves some out. For V, J and clone size, that table is used; D and trimming come from the DNA. The sample yields some 250,000 clones, about 80% seen once. The specimen sequenced was peripheral blood. This TCR derives from a woman over 75 with acute or convalescent COVID-19. The chain is built from TRBV6-5 and TRBJ2-6, with D possibly being TRBD1 (6 bases). The CDR3 reads CASQAGDAGANVLTF. CDR3 in DNA: TGTGCCAGTCAGGCAGGGGACGCTGGGGCCAACGTCCTGACTTTC.